A selection of T cell receptor beta chains follows, all from one sample in a study of OX40 agonist ivuxolimab in advanced cancers. Data came from immunoSEQ multiplex PCR; TCRdb stores just in-frame clones and leaves some out. The data show some 97,000 clones, roughly 90% seen once. The sample was CD4+ or CD8+ T cells sorted from blood, taken in a trial of the OX40 agonist ivuxolimab. Receptors were obtained from an adult with an advanced solid tumor such as melanoma, head and neck, liver or kidney cancer. Both conserved end residues are part of each CDR3. The D gene is left open where the match is weak. The listing skips clone size in some rows; elsewhere it reads once, few, many or a size class.

V,length,D,size,J,CDR3,DNA
TRBV6-1,14,TRBD1,once,TRBJ1-2,CASSVQGTVYGYTF,TGTGCCAGCAGTGTCCAAGGGACAGTCTATGGCTACACCTTC
TRBV5-4,15,TRBD2,NA,TRBJ2-7,CASSLEPAGAGEQYF,TGTGCCAGCAGCTTGGAGCCAGCGGGAGCGGGCGAGCAGTACTTC
TRBV2,18,NA,NA,TRBJ1-2,CASSAGSWDGGLVSGYTF,TGTGCCAGCAGTGCGGGGTCCTGGGACGGCGGCTTAGTGAGCGGCTACACCTTC
TRBV6-1,14,NA,NA,TRBJ1-3,CASSAQPAGNTIYF,TGTGCCAGCAGTGCCCAGCCCGCTGGAAACACCATATATTTT
TRBV6-5,14,NA,NA,TRBJ2-3,CASGGIHSTDTQYF,TGTGCCAGCGGGGGAATACATAGCACAGATACGCAGTATTTT
TRBV11-2,16,NA,NA,TRBJ2-2,CASSLGTGANTGELFF,TGTGCCAGCAGCTTAGGGACCGGGGCGAACACCGGGGAGCTGTTTTTT
TRBV18,14,NA,NA,TRBJ1-1,CASSPSRLTTEAFF,TGTGCCAGCTCACCGTCGCGATTAACCACTGAAGCTTTCTTT
TRBV7-9,14,NA,once,TRBJ2-7,CASSLGQPSYEQYF,TGTGCCAGCAGCTTAGGCCAGCCCTCCTACGAGCAGTACTTC
TRBV7-8,18,TRBD2,NA,TRBJ2-7,CASSIGHIWAGVIYEQYF,TGTGCCAGCAGCATCGGTCACATCTGGGCGGGAGTTATATACGAGCAGTACTTC
TRBV7-2,14,TRBD1,NA,TRBJ1-5,CASSYWTGEQPQHF,TGTGCCAGCAGCTATTGGACAGGGGAGCAGCCCCAGCATTTT
TRBV25-1,13,TRBD1,NA,TRBJ2-4,CASSSIDRGIQYF,TGTGCCAGCAGCTCCATCGACAGGGGCATTCAGTACTTC
TRBV25-1,15,NA,NA,TRBJ1-5,CASTTDSRLHQPQHF,TGTGCCAGCACAACGGACAGCAGACTCCATCAGCCCCAGCATTTT
TRBV2,16,TRBD1,once,TRBJ1-6,CASSGTGGRYNSPLHF,TGTGCCAGCAGTGGGACAGGGGGCCGGTATAATTCACCCCTCCACTTT
TRBV2,15,NA,NA,TRBJ2-5,CASSLDGRTEETQYF,TGTGCCAGCAGCCTCGACGGCCGGACGGAAGAGACCCAGTACTTC
TRBV11-3,13,NA,NA,TRBJ2-7,CASSLEGGYEQYF,TGTGCCAGCAGCTTAGAAGGTGGATACGAGCAGTACTTC
TRBV7-7,17,TRBD2,NA,TRBJ2-2,CASSKRLAETNTGELFF,TGTGCCAGCAGCAAAAGGCTAGCGGAGACGAACACCGGGGAGCTGTTTTTT
TRBV29-1,13,TRBD1,NA,TRBJ1-6,CSVQGQPNSPLHF,TGCAGCGTTCAGGGACAGCCTAATTCACCCCTCCACTTT
TRBV28,14,NA,NA,TRBJ2-7,CASSLYGTQGEQYF,TGTGCCAGCAGTCTATACGGGACCCAAGGGGAGCAGTACTTC
TRBV7-8,15,TRBD2,NA,TRBJ2-1,CASSFISGIYNEQFF,TGTGCCAGCAGCTTTATTAGCGGGATTTACAATGAGCAGTTCTTC
TRBV28,18,TRBD2,NA,TRBJ2-1,CASSFGSGLAGVNFEQFF,TGTGCCAGCAGTTTTGGGTCTGGACTAGCGGGAGTCAACTTTGAGCAGTTCTTC
TRBV14,14,NA,NA,TRBJ1-4,CASSHRIKNEKLFF,TGTGCCAGCAGCCACAGGATTAAAAATGAAAAACTGTTTTTT
TRBV10-1,16,TRBD1,NA,TRBJ1-4,CASSDGRDRFNEKLFF,TGCGCCAGCAGTGACGGCCGGGACAGGTTTAATGAAAAACTGTTTTTT
TRBV7-3,16,NA,NA,TRBJ2-1,CASSSSSAASYNEQFF,TGTGCCAGCAGCTCCTCTAGCGCCGCCTCCTACAATGAGCAGTTCTTC
TRBV14,16,NA,NA,TRBJ1-2,CASSQGQWEIPEGYTF,TGTGCCAGCAGCCAAGGCCAGTGGGAGATTCCGGAGGGCTACACCTTC
TRBV27,14,TRBD1,once,TRBJ2-3,CASRTGVGTDTQYF,TGTGCCAGTCGCACAGGGGTCGGCACAGATACGCAGTATTTT
TRBV6-1,16,NA,NA,TRBJ1-2,CASSEGVRLLRDGYTF,TGTGCCAGCAGTGAAGGAGTCAGGCTTTTAAGGGATGGCTACACCTTC
TRBV28,20,TRBD2,NA,TRBJ2-7,CASSKNGLAGGPIHRYEQYF,TGTGCCAGCAGTAAAAACGGACTAGCGGGAGGGCCGATACACCGATACGAGCAGTACTTC
TRBV30,14,NA,few,TRBJ1-5,CAWNRQNSNQPQHF,TGTGCCTGGAATCGTCAGAATAGCAATCAGCCCCAGCATTTT
TRBV5-1,11,TRBD1,NA,TRBJ1-1,CASSWDSEAFF,TGCGCCAGCAGCTGGGACAGCGAAGCTTTCTTT
TRBV5-4,17,TRBD1,NA,TRBJ2-4,CASSLEGTALAKNIQYF,TGTGCCAGCAGCCTGGAAGGGACAGCTCTAGCCAAAAACATTCAGTACTTC
TRBV25-1,13,NA,NA,TRBJ1-2,CASSGFRDYGYTF,TGTGCCAGCAGTGGCTTCAGGGACTATGGCTACACCTTC
TRBV16,15,TRBD1,NA,TRBJ2-1,CASSHYRGISNEQFF,TGTGCCAGCAGCCACTACAGGGGGATAAGCAATGAGCAGTTCTTC
TRBV7-2,18,TRBD1,NA,TRBJ2-6,CASSPWDRGFSGANVLTF,TGTGCCAGCAGCCCTTGGGACAGGGGATTCTCTGGGGCCAACGTCCTGACTTTC
TRBV6-1,15,TRBD1,NA,TRBJ2-1,CASSRSGQGTYEQFF,TGTGCCAGCAGTCGGTCGGGACAGGGGACATATGAGCAGTTCTTC
TRBV6-1,14,NA,NA,TRBJ1-5,CASSATPADQPQHF,TGTGCCAGCAGTGCGACTCCTGCGGATCAGCCCCAGCATTTT
TRBV21-1,15,NA,once,TRBJ2-2,CASADLAGVNGELFF,TGTGCCTCCGCGGATCTAGCGGGAGTCAACGGGGAGCTGTTTTTT
TRBV19,14,NA,few,TRBJ1-5,CASSDLDSNQPQHF,TGTGCCAGTAGCGATCTGGACAGTAATCAGCCCCAGCATTTT
TRBV10-3,16,NA,NA,TRBJ2-3,CAISDFGKSSTDTQYF,TGTGCCATCAGTGATTTTGGGAAGAGTAGCACAGATACGCAGTATTTT
TRBV11-2,15,NA,NA,TRBJ1-4,CASSPLGSTNEKLFF,TGTGCCAGCAGCCCCCTTGGGTCGACTAATGAAAAACTGTTTTTT
TRBV5-4,16,NA,NA,TRBJ2-6,CASTDTGLSGANVLTF,TGTGCCAGCACGGACACGGGATTATCTGGGGCCAACGTCCTGACTTTC
TRBV29-1,11,NA,NA,TRBJ2-7,CSVGHTYEQYF,TGCAGCGTTGGACACACCTACGAGCAGTACTTC
TRBV9,17,NA,NA,TRBJ2-2,CASSVLLGSGGTGELFF,TGTGCCAGCAGCGTGCTTCTGGGTAGTGGGGGAACCGGGGAGCTGTTTTTT